This passage covers 7 T cell receptor beta chains from one sample sequenced in a study of cytomegalovirus exposure and HLA in healthy donors. The PCR had 60 Vbeta and 13 Jbeta primers. Libraries were prepared by immunoSEQ multiplex PCR; TCRdb keeps only in-frame clonotypes and omits some of them. The sample has about 54,000 clones; around 78% are singletons. Sequencing was performed on PBMCs. Receptor source: a female donor in good health and CMV-seronegative.

The V call is TRBV7-3, the J call TRBJ1-1; 8 nucleotides match TRBD1. V gave up 5 bases and J gave up 5 bases; unmatched junction bases: 7. This CDR3 spans 14 amino acids. Germline V gene data show CDR1 as SGHTA and CDR2 as FQGTGA. The CDR3: CASSPGQGGTEAFF. In DNA, the CDR3 is TGTGCCAGCAGCCCTGGACAGGGAGGGACTGAAGCTTTCTTT.

The chain combines TRBV7-9 with TRBJ2-5; 8 bases are a match to TRBD1. Looked up from germline, CDR1 is SEHNR and CDR2 is FQNEAQ (reference sequence). The trim removed 5 bases at V and 2 bases at J, leaving 4 bases unmatched. The CDR3 totals 14 residues. Written as DNA, the CDR3 is TGTGCCAGCAGCCGGACAGGGAAGCAAGAGACCCAGTACTTC. It translates to CASSRTGKQETQYF.

The chain uses TRBV7-2 and TRBJ1-3; 9 bases match TRBD1. In germline, CDR1 is SGHTA, CDR2 FQGNSA. After removal of 4 bases from V and 3 bases from J, the junction contained 1 base not matched to a gene. This CDR3 is 14 amino acids long. The CDR3, as DNA: TGTGCCAGCAGCTCGACAGGGGGTGGAAACACCATATATTTT. Translation gives CASSSTGGGNTIYF.

J is TRBJ1-5 and V is TRBV6-1; the D gene is possibly TRBD1 (6 bases). Trimming took 3 bases from V and 2 from J, leaving 8 bases between them. There are 14 residues in the CDR3. Germline loops: CDR1 MNHNS, CDR2 SASEGT. The CDR3 protein is CASSENRGNQPQHF. The CDR3 bases are TGTGCCAGCAGTGAGAACAGGGGCAATCAGCCCCAGCATTTT.

CDR3 in amino acids: CASSPQGRDGYTF. The DNA of the CDR3 is TGTGCCAGTAGTCCACAGGGAAGGGATGGCTACACCTTC. V is TRBV19 and J is TRBJ1-2, with D perhaps TRBD1 (6 bases). V was trimmed by 5 bases and J by 6 bases, leaving 13 bases between them. Germline V gives CDR1 LNHDA, CDR2 SQIVND (reference sequence). CDR3 size: 13 residues. Using reference TRBV19 and TRBJ1-2 for the parts outside the CDR3, the full variable domain is DGGITQSPKYLFRKEGQNVTLSCEQNLNHDAMYWYRQDPGQGLRLIYYSQIVNDFQKGDIAEGYSVSREKKESFPLTVTSAQKNPTAFYLCASSPQGRDGYTFGSGTRLTVV.

V and J are TRBV27 and TRBJ1-5; no clear D. Per germline, CDR1 MNHEY and CDR2 SMNVEV (reference sequence). The germline V and J ends were trimmed by 3 bases and 5 bases, with 11 bases remaining between them. The length of the CDR3 is 14 residues. CDR3 protein: CASSFGPGDQPQHF. CDR3 nucleotides: TGTGCCAGCAGTTTTGGGCCGGGAGATCAGCCCCAGCATTTT.

The genes are TRBV5-1 and TRBJ2-1; 13 bases line up with TRBD2. This CDR3 is built from 15 residues. J gave up 7 bases and V 6 bases, and 7 bases lay outside the gene matches. Looked up from germline, CDR1 is SGHRS and CDR2 is YFSETQ. The CDR3 sequence is CASILGTSGVNEQFF. The DNA for the CDR3 is TGCGCCAGCATCCTCGGGACTAGCGGGGTTAATGAGCAGTTCTTC. Drawing the rest from reference TRBV5-1 and TRBJ2-1, the complete variable domain is KAGVTQTPRYLIKTRGQQVTLSCSPISGHRSVSWYQQTPGQGLQFLFEYFSETQRNKGNFPGRFSGRQFSNSRSEMNVSTLELGDSALYLCASILGTSGVNEQFFGPGTRLTVL.